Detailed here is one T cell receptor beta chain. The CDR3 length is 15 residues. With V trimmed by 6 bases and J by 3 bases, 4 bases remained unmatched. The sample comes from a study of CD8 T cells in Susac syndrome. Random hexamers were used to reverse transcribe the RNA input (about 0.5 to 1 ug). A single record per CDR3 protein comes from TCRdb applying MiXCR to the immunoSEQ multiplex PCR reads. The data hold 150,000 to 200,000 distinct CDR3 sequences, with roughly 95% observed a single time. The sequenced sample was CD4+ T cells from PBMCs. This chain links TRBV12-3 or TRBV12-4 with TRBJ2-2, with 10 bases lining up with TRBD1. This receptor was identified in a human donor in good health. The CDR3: CASRRQGADTGELFF. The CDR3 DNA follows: TGTGCCAGCAGACGACAGGGGGCGGACACCGGGGAGCTGTTTTTT.